The rows below give T cell receptor beta chains drawn from one sample of a study of early stage breast cancer tumors. Assay used: immunoSEQ multiplex PCR; TCRdb lists only in-frame clones, some missing. The sample lists 25,000 to 35,000 clones, under 60% seen once, with 7% to 9.5% in the top ten. Sequenced material: breast tumor tissue. These receptors all come from a person aged 45-60 years with breast cancer. Each CDR3 is given with its conserved first and last residue. Each record gives: D gene, J gene, V gene, clone size, CDR3 DNA, CDR3 protein. D genes are given only for firm matches. Some rows mark clone size as missing; the rest say once, few, many or name a class of expanded clone.

TRBD2 | TRBJ2-3 | TRBV30 | NA | TGTGCCTGGGTACCCGTTCGGGGAGGGATGACAGATACGCAGTATTTT | CAWVPVRGGMTDTQYF
TRBD2 | TRBJ2-7 | TRBV4-3 | NA | TGCGCCAGCAGCCAAGATCCCCTTACTAGCGGGATTTCCTACGAGCAGTACTTC | CASSQDPLTSGISYEQYF
NA | TRBJ2-1 | TRBV6-4 | few | TGTGCCAGTTCTCCAGACTCCGGGACACTATCCTACAATGAGCAGTTCTTC | CASSPDSGTLSYNEQFF
NA | TRBJ2-3 | TRBV19 | few | TGTGCCAGTACCCCTGGGCTTAGCGGCACAGATACGCAGTATTTT | CASTPGLSGTDTQYF
TRBD1 | TRBJ1-1 | TRBV28 | NA | TGTGCCAGCAGTTTTGGACAGGGATATCGGACTGAAGCTTTCTTT | CASSFGQGYRTEAFF
TRBD2 | TRBJ2-5 | TRBV4-3 | NA | TGCGCCAGCAGCCAAGATAACCGGGAGGGGGAGACCCAGTACTTC | CASSQDNREGETQYF
TRBD2 | TRBJ2-1 | TRBV27 | few | TGTGCCAGCAGTCCGCTACTAGCGGTAAACAATGAGCAGTTCTTC | CASSPLLAVNNEQFF
NA | TRBJ2-2 | TRBV7-9 | NA | TGTGCCAGCAGCGCAGGACTGAGCACCGGGGAGCTGTTTTTT | CASSAGLSTGELFF
NA | TRBJ1-1 | TRBV6-5 | NA | TGTGCCAGCAGTTACTACGGGAGTAGCACTGAAGCTTTCTTT | CASSYYGSSTEAFF
TRBD1 | TRBJ2-5 | TRBV19 | NA | TGTGCCAGTAGTGCCCGACGACAGGGGAAAGAGACCCAGTACTTC | CASSARRQGKETQYF
TRBD2 | TRBJ2-3 | TRBV6-1 | NA | TGTGCCAGCAGTGAGACTAGCGGGGTGGTCGGTACGCAGTATTTT | CASSETSGVVGTQYF
NA | TRBJ2-7 | TRBV21-1 | NA | TGTGCCAGCAGCAAAGACCCCGTGCGAGGGTTCGGCGAGCAGTACTTC | CASSKDPVRGFGEQYF
NA | TRBJ2-3 | TRBV4-2 | once | TGTGCCAGCAGCCAAGATCACCTAGGCCTTCGGGGAGATACGCAGTATTTT | CASSQDHLGLRGDTQYF
TRBD1 | TRBJ1-1 | TRBV20-1 | NA | TGCAGTGCTGGGACAGAGACTGAAGCTTTCTTT | CSAGTETEAFF
TRBD2 | TRBJ2-3 | TRBV4-2 | NA | TGTGCCAGCAGCCAAGGACACCTAGCGGGAGGCACAGATACGCAGTATTTT | CASSQGHLAGGTDTQYF
NA | TRBJ2-5 | TRBV2 | NA | TGTGCCAGCAGTCCCACCGGACCACAGGCAAAAGAGACCCAGTACTTC | CASSPTGPQAKETQYF
TRBD1 | TRBJ1-2 | TRBV2 | NA | TGTGCCAACCGGGACAGGGCAGTCGGGTATGGCTACACCTTC | CANRDRAVGYGYTF
TRBD1 | TRBJ2-7 | TRBV6-6 | NA | TGTGCCAGCAGAAAGGGGACAGAGCTACAGAACTACGAGCAGTACTTC | CASRKGTELQNYEQYF
TRBD2 | TRBJ2-5 | TRBV7-9 | NA | TGTGCCAGCAGCTTCGGACTAGCGGAAGAGACCCAGTACTTC | CASSFGLAEETQYF
TRBD2 | TRBJ2-7 | TRBV4-2 | NA | TGTGCCAGCAGCCAAGAGTGGACTAGCGGGGGGCCGGAGCAGTACTTC | CASSQEWTSGGPEQYF
TRBD1 | TRBJ1-3 | TRBV7-2 | few | TGTGCCAGCAGTTTAGGACAGGGGTCATTCGACACCATATATTTT | CASSLGQGSFDTIYF
TRBD2 | TRBJ2-1 | TRBV2 | NA | TGTGCCAGCATTTCGGTAGCGGGAGGGTCCTACAATGAGCAGTTCTTC | CASISVAGGSYNEQFF
NA | TRBJ1-2 | TRBV30 | NA | TGTGCCTGGACGCGATCCCAGGGGAGGGACTATGGCTACACCTTC | CAWTRSQGRDYGYTF
NA | TRBJ2-2 | TRBV7-3 | NA | TGTGCCAGCAGCTTGGGACCAGCCGGGGAGCTGTTTTTT | CASSLGPAGELFF
TRBD1 | TRBJ2-7 | TRBV27 | NA | TGTGCCAGCAGGGGGACAGGGGGCCACGAGCAGTACTTC | CASRGTGGHEQYF
NA | TRBJ2-7 | TRBV5-1 | NA | TGCGCCAGCAGCTTGGACGGGACTTCGAGCGAGCAGTACTTC | CASSLDGTSSEQYF
NA | TRBJ2-1 | TRBV27 | NA | TGTGCCAGCAGTTTAGGGTTTCTGGGCTACAATGAGCAGTTCTTC | CASSLGFLGYNEQFF
NA | TRBJ2-7 | TRBV21-1 | NA | TGTGCCAGCAGCAAGAAGCCCTACAATAGCGGGATCTATTACGAGCAGTACTTC | CASSKKPYNSGIYYEQYF
NA | TRBJ1-1 | TRBV29-1 | NA | TGCAGCGCCCCGTGGGGGGGCACTGAAGCTTTCTTT | CSAPWGGTEAFF
TRBD2 | TRBJ2-1 | TRBV7-8 | NA | TGTGCCAGCAGCTTGGGGACTAGCGGGACCTACAATGAGCAGTTCTTC | CASSLGTSGTYNEQFF
TRBD1 | TRBJ2-7 | TRBV7-9 | NA | TGTGCCAGCAGCTTCAGAACAGGGGCTAGCGAGCAGTACTTC | CASSFRTGASEQYF
TRBD1 | TRBJ2-7 | TRBV9 | once | TGTGCCAGCAGCGTACACCCGGGACAGGAGACCGAGCAGTACTTC | CASSVHPGQETEQYF
TRBD2 | TRBJ2-2 | TRBV6-1 | NA | TGTGCCAGCAGGTCTAGCGGGGCGAACACCGGGGAGCTGTTTTTT | CASRSSGANTGELFF
NA | TRBJ2-3 | TRBV7-2 | NA | TGTGCCAGCAGCTTAGTTCCTCCTAGCACAGATACGCAGTATTTT | CASSLVPPSTDTQYF
NA | TRBJ1-1 | TRBV30 | NA | TGTGCCTGGAGTGTCTCAGGGCTTACTGAAGCTTTCTTT | CAWSVSGLTEAFF
NA | TRBJ2-1 | TRBV11-2 | NA | TGTGCCAGCAGCTTTACCCTGATAGGAGCGGGCGTGCACAATGAGCAGTTCTTC | CASSFTLIGAGVHNEQFF
TRBD1 | TRBJ1-4 | TRBV25-1 | NA | TGTGCCAGCAACCACGGGACAGGGCTAACTAATGAAAAACTGTTTTTT | CASNHGTGLTNEKLFF
TRBD1 | TRBJ1-4 | TRBV4-1 | once | TGCGCCAGCAGCCAAACAGGGGGTTCGAATGAAAAACTGTTTTTT | CASSQTGGSNEKLFF
NA | TRBJ2-5 | TRBV5-4 | NA | TGTGCCAGCAGCAGCGACCCCCTGTACCAAGAGACCCAGTACTTC | CASSSDPLYQETQYF
NA | TRBJ1-3 | TRBV7-2 | NA | TGTGCCAGCAGCTTATCGGCTGGTGGAAACACCATATATTTT | CASSLSAGGNTIYF
TRBD1 | TRBJ1-5 | TRBV6-1 | NA | TGTGCCAGCAGTGAACAGGGACAGGGCGGCAATCAGCCCCAGCATTTT | CASSEQGQGGNQPQHF
NA | TRBJ1-2 | TRBV2 | once | TGTGCCAGCAGGGGAGACAGTTTGAAGTATGGCTACACCTTC | CASRGDSLKYGYTF
TRBD1 | TRBJ2-3 | TRBV2 | many | TGTGCCAGCACCGAAGGACAGGACAAGTCGCAAGATACGCAGTATTTT | CASTEGQDKSQDTQYF
TRBD2 | TRBJ2-1 | TRBV7-2 | NA | TGTGCCAGCAGCCTTACTAGCGGCCCCTACAATGAGCAGTTCTTC | CASSLTSGPYNEQFF
NA | TRBJ2-3 | TRBV29-1 | NA | TGCAGCGCGCGACAAGGGGAGGCGCAGTATTTT | CSARQGEAQYF
NA | TRBJ2-7 | TRBV5-4 | few | TGTGCCAGCAGCTTGATTGGCAGATCCACCTACGAGCAGTACTTC | CASSLIGRSTYEQYF
TRBD2 | TRBJ2-1 | TRBV7-3 | NA | TGTGCCAGCAGCCTTGAGACTAGCGGGAGTTACAATGAGCAGTTCTTC | CASSLETSGSYNEQFF
NA | TRBJ2-3 | TRBV5-1 | NA | TGCGCCAGCAGCTTGGGTCTGGGAGGCACAGATACGCAGTATTTT | CASSLGLGGTDTQYF
NA | TRBJ2-2 | TRBV5-4 | NA | TGTGCCAGCAGCCTGGGCTCTAGCGCCGGGGAGCTGTTTTTT | CASSLGSSAGELFF
TRBD1 | TRBJ2-2 | TRBV25-1 | NA | TGTGCCAGCAGTCCCGGGACAGAAACCGGGGAGCTGTTTTTT | CASSPGTETGELFF
TRBD2 | TRBJ2-2 | TRBV2 | NA | TGTGCCAGTAAAGCGGGAGTTTTTAACACCGGGGAGCTGTTTTTT | CASKAGVFNTGELFF
TRBD2 | TRBJ2-1 | TRBV5-5 | NA | TGTGCCAGCAGCTTGGATCTGAGACTAGCGGTATACAATGAGCAGTTCTTC | CASSLDLRLAVYNEQFF
NA | TRBJ2-7 | TRBV15 | NA | TGTGCCACCAGCAGGGAGGGTATATCCTACGAGCAGTACTTC | CATSREGISYEQYF
TRBD1 | TRBJ2-1 | TRBV7-2 | few | TGTGCCAGCAGCCGCCTTCCGGGACAGGGAGGGGATGAGCAGTTCTTC | CASSRLPGQGGDEQFF
NA | TRBJ2-1 | TRBV5-8 | NA | TGTGCCAGCAGCTTCGGGGCGACTCGCAGCTCCTACAATGAGCAGTTCTTC | CASSFGATRSSYNEQFF
NA | TRBJ2-2 | TRBV9 | NA | TGTGCCAGCAGCGTAGAGGGGACCTGGCCCGGGGAGCTGTTTTTT | CASSVEGTWPGELFF
TRBD2 | TRBJ2-3 | TRBV5-4 | NA | TGTGCCAGCAGCATTCTACTAGCGGGAGCCACAGATACGCAGTATTTT | CASSILLAGATDTQYF
NA | TRBJ1-1 | TRBV18 | NA | TGTGCCAGCTCACCAGGGTCTGGGTTGGATGAAGCTTTCTTT | CASSPGSGLDEAFF
NA | TRBJ2-2 | TRBV29-1 | NA | TGCAGCGTTGAATTAGGGGACACCGGGGAGCTGTTTTTT | CSVELGDTGELFF
TRBD1 | TRBJ2-1 | TRBV19 | NA | TGTGCCAGTAGTAAACAGGGGGCGTCCAACAATGAGCAGTTCTTC | CASSKQGASNNEQFF